Described below is a single T cell receptor beta chain sequence and its context. Its specificity is unknown. This record comes from a study of response to subunit inactivated influenza vaccine. Overall study findings and caveats: T cells newly recruited by each seasonal influenza vaccination are few, the authors suggested.

MiXCR, run by TCRdb on the RT-PCR reads, gives a single entry per CDR3 protein. There are more than 450,000 distinct CDR3 sequences in the sample; 12% occur only once, and about 9.4% lies in the top ten. CDR1 and CDR2 (germline): SGHAT, FQNNGV. The CDR3 contains 15 residues. V was trimmed by 0 bases and J by 0 bases, leaving 5 bases between them. This clonotype was sampled from a man over 45 who received an inactivated influenza vaccine. The sample was PBMCs from blood, taken on the day of vaccination. The chain couples TRBV11-2 to TRBJ1-4, with D hard to call. CDR3 nucleotide sequence: TGTGCCAGCAGCTTAGAGGGAGCAACTAATGAAAAACTGTTTTTT. Protein product: CASSLEGATNEKLFF.